Reported below is one T cell receptor beta chain. Its antigen is currently unknown. The sample originates from a study of cytomegalovirus exposure and HLA in healthy donors. Germline loops: CDR1 SGHNT, CDR2 YYREEE (reference sequence). Losses at the gene ends were 8 bases for V and 2 bases for J; bases not matched to a gene: 14. The CDR3 spans 17 residues. The PCR made use of 60 Vbeta and 13 Jbeta primers. The assay was immunoSEQ multiplex PCR, and TCRdb's table has in-frame clones only and misses some. The data contain about 160,000 clones, less than 85% of them singletons. General study findings and limits: Prior analysis indicated that the majority of TCR beta V segments exhibited productivity approximately 87% or approximately 30% of the time. The authors enumerated around 150 TCR beta chains as linked to cytomegalovirus. In the analysis, some V segments, TRBV6-2 and TRBV6-3 included, were excluded as indistinguishable. Analysis was carried out at a later point, and it linked a missense DCLRE1C variant to TCR beta V- and J-gene trimming.

This sequence originates from a male donor in good health and CMV-seronegative. Specimen: PBMCs. The chain couples TRBV5-4 to TRBJ2-7; 12 bases line up with TRBD1. CDR3: CASGDPGGTGGPYEQYF. CDR3 coding DNA: TGTGCCAGTGGGGATCCTGGAGGGACAGGGGGCCCCTACGAGCAGTACTTC.